These T cell receptor beta chains were read from a single sample in a study of shared T cell receptors in the human thymus. The table came from immunoSEQ multiplex PCR; TCRdb's copy has only in-frame clones and leaves some out. The sample has about 660,000 clones; roughly 88% are singletons. This sample was shared with a second study, whose subject was human thymus T cells.

The sequenced sample was thymocytes. The receptors shown here come from a boy under three years old with a congenital heart defect. Each CDR3 is given with its conserved first and last residue. Fields, in order: V gene, J gene, D gene, clone size, CDR3 protein, CDR3 DNA. A D gene is named only where the DNA matches it firmly. Clone size, where shown, is once, few, many, or a class for clones that have expanded.

TRBV5-5	TRBJ2-7	-	-	CASSLVRDFYEQYF	TGTGCCAGCAGCTTGGTTCGGGATTTTTACGAGCAGTACTTC
TRBV4-3	TRBJ2-7	TRBD1	-	CASSRGGDRYEQYF	TGCGCCAGCAGCCGCGGCGGGGACAGGTACGAGCAGTACTTC
TRBV6-7	TRBJ2-1	-	once	CASSYTNRYRPRSSYNEQFF	TGTGCCAGCAGTTACACGAATCGTTACAGGCCTCGAAGCTCCTACAATGAGCAGTTCTTC
TRBV7-2	TRBJ2-1	-	-	CASSFKPRVYNEQFF	TGTGCCAGCAGCTTTAAACCGAGGGTCTACAATGAGCAGTTCTTC
TRBV9	TRBJ1-2	-	-	CASSGGGQGPTPYGYTF	TGTGCCAGCAGCGGGGGGGGGCAGGGCCCGACCCCCTATGGCTACACCTTC
TRBV29-1	TRBJ1-1	-	-	CSAAGTLPTEAFF	TGCAGCGCCGCCGGGACACTACCGACTGAAGCTTTCTTT
TRBV4-2	TRBJ2-5	-	-	CASSHPQETQYF	TGTGCCAGCAGCCATCCGCAAGAGACCCAGTACTTC
TRBV4-3	TRBJ2-1	TRBD2	few	CASSPLTSGNPNEQFF	TGCGCCAGCAGCCCCCTTACTAGCGGGAATCCCAATGAGCAGTTCTTC
TRBV15	TRBJ2-3	-	-	CATIGNRNTQYF	TGTGCCACCATCGGGAACCGGAATACGCAGTATTTT
TRBV27	TRBJ1-5	-	-	CASSQANSNQPQHF	TGTGCCAGTTCACAAGCGAATAGCAATCAGCCCCAGCATTTT